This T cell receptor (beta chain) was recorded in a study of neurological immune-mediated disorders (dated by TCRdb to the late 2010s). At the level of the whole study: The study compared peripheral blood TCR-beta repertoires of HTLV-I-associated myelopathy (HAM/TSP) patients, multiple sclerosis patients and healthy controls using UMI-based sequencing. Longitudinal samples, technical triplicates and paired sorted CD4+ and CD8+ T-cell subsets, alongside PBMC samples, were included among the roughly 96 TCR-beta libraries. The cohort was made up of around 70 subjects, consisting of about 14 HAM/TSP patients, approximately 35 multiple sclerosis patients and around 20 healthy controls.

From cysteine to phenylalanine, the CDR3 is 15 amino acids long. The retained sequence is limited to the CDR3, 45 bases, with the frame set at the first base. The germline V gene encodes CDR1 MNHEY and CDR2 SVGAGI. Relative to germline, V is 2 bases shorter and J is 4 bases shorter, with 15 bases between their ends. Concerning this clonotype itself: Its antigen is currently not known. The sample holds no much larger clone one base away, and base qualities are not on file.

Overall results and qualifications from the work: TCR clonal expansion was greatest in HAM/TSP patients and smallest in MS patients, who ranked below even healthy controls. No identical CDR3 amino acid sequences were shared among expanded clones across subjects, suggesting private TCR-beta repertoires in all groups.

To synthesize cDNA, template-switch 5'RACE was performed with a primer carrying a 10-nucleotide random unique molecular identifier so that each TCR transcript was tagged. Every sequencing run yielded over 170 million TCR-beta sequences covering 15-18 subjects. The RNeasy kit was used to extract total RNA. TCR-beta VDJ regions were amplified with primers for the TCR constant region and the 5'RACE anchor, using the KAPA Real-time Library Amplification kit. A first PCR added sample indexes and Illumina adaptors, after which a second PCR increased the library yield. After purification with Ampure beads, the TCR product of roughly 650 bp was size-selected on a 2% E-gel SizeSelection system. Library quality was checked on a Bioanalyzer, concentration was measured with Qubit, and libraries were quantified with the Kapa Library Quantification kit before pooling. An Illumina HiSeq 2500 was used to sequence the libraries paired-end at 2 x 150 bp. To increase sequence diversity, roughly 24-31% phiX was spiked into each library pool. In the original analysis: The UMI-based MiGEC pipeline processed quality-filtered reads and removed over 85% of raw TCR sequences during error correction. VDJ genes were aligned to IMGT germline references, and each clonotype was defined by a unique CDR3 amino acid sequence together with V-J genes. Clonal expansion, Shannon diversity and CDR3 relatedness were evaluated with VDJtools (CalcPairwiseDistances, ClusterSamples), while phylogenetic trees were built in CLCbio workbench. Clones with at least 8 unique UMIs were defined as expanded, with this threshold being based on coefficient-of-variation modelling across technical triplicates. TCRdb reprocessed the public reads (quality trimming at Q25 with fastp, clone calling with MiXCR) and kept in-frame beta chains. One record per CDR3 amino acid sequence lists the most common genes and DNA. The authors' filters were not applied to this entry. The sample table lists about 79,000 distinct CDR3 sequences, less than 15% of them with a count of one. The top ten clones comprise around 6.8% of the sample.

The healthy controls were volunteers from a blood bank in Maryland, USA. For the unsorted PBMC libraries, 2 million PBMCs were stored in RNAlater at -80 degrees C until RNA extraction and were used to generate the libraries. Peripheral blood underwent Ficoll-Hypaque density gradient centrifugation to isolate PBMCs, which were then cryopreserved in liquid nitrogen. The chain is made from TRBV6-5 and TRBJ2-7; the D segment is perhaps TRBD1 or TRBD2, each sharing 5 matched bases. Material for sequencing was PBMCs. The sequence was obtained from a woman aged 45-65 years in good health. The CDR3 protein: CASSYRWQGRYEQYF. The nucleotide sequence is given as TGTGCCAGCAGTTACAGATGGCAGGGACGGTACGAGCAGTACTTC.